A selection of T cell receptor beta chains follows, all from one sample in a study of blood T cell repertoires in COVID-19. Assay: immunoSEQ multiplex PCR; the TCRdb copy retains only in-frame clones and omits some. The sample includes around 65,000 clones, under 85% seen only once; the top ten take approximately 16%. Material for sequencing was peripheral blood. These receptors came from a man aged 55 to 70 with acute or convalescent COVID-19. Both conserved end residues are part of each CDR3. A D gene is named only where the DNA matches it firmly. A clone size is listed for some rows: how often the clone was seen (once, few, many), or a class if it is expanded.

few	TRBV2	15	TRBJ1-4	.	TGTGCCAGCAGTTCCAACAGGGCAACTAATGAAAAACTGTTTTTT	CASSSNRATNEKLFF
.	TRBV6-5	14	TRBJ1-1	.	TGTGCCAGCAGCACGAGCAGGTGGGACACTGAAGCTTTCTTT	CASSTSRWDTEAFF
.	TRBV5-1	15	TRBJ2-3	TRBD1	TGCGCCAGCAGACCAGGGGGTGCTAGCACAGATACGCAGTATTTT	CASRPGGASTDTQYF
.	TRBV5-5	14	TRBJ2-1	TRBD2	TGTGCCAGCAGCTTGGCCAATGGCGGGGGGGCTCAGTTCTTC	CASSLANGGGAQFF
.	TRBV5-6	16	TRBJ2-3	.	TGTGCCAGCAGCTTGTCGAGGGCCAAGGGCACAGATACGCAGTATTTT	CASSLSRAKGTDTQYF
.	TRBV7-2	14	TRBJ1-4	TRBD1	TGTGCCAGCAGCCGGGACAGGGGAGGCGAAAAACTGTTTTTT	CASSRDRGGEKLFF
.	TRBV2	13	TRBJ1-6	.	TGTGCCAGCCGACCGGGGGGATCTTCACCCCTCCACTTT	CASRPGGSSPLHF
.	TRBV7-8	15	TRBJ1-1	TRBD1	TGTGCCAGCAGCTTACCGGACAGGGGGGGCACTGAAGCTTTCTTT	CASSLPDRGGTEAFF
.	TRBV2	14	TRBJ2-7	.	TGTGCCAGCAGTGAACCAGTCTTGGCCTACGAGCAGTACTTC	CASSEPVLAYEQYF
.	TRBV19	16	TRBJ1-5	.	TGTGCCAGTAGCGAACTGGACAGCAGCCGCAATCAGCCCCAGCATTTT	CASSELDSSRNQPQHF
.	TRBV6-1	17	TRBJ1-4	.	TGTGCCAGCAGTGAAGGAGTAGGGGAAACAACTAATGAAAAACTGTTTTTT	CASSEGVGETTNEKLFF
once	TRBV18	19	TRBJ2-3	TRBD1	TGTGCCAGCTCACCACAGGGGGCCGAATCCTATCAGGCCGCAGATACGCAGTATTTT	CASSPQGAESYQAADTQYF
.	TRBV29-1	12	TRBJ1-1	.	TGCAGCGTTGCTGCAGGTAACACTGAAGCTTTCTTT	CSVAAGNTEAFF
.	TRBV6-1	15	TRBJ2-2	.	TGTGCCAGCCGCCTCTCGGCGGGGCACACCGGGGAGCTGTTTTTT	CASRLSAGHTGELFF
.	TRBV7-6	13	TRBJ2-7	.	TGTGCCAGCAGCGAGGGGGGGGTCTACGAGCAGTACTTC	CASSEGGVYEQYF
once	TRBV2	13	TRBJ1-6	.	TGTGCCAGCAGTGGGGGCCCATTCTCACCCCTCCACTTT	CASSGGPFSPLHF
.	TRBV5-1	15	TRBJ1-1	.	TGCGCCAGCAGCTCAGGGGCAGCCATGAACACTGAAGCTTTCTTT	CASSSGAAMNTEAFF
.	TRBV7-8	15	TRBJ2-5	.	TGTGCCAGCAGCGCCCACAGGGTACAGCAAGAGACCCAGTACTTC	CASSAHRVQQETQYF
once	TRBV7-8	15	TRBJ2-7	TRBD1	TGTGCCAGCAGCCCTAGGGACAGAGAATTCTACGAGCAGTACTTC	CASSPRDREFYEQYF
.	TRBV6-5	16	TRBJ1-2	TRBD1	TGTGCCAGCAGTTACCTGTCCCCGGGACAGGGTGTTGGCTACACCTTC	CASSYLSPGQGVGYTF
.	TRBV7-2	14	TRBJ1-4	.	TGTGCCAGCAGCTTACAGGGTGGTAATGAAAAACTGTTTTTT	CASSLQGGNEKLFF
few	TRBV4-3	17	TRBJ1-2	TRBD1	TGCGCCAGCAGCCAAGTTCACAGGGGGCGGCAGAACTATGGCTACACCTTC	CASSQVHRGRQNYGYTF
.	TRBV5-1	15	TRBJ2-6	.	TGCGCCAGCAGCTCAACTAGTCCCGGGGCCAACGTCCTGACTTTC	CASSSTSPGANVLTF
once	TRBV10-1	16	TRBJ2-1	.	TGCGCCAGCAGTGGGGGGGGGACAGGCTCCTACAATGAGCAGTTCTTC	CASSGGGTGSYNEQFF
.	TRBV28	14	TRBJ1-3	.	TGTGCCAGCAGCTCCCAGATCTCTGGAAACACCATATATTTT	CASSSQISGNTIYF
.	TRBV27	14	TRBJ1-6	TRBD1	TGTGCCAGCAGTTTTAGGGACAGCGCTTCACCCCTCCACTTT	CASSFRDSASPLHF
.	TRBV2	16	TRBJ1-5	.	TGTGCCAGCAGCGCCAACGCACAGGGTCGCGGGCAGCCCCAGCATTTT	CASSANAQGRGQPQHF
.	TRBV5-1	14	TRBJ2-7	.	TGCGCCAGCAGCTTGGATGGCAGTATCTACGAGCAGTACTTC	CASSLDGSIYEQYF
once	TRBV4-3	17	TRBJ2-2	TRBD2	TGCGCCAGCAGAAAACCTCCCGGGCGGGGGGGCCGAGGGGAGCTGTTTTTT	CASRKPPGRGGRGELFF
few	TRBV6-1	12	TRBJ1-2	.	TGTGCCAGCAGTGACAGTTACTATGGCTACACCTTC	CASSDSYYGYTF
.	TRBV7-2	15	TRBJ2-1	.	TGTGCCAGCAGCACTCGACAGAACCGATACAATGAGCAGTTCTTC	CASSTRQNRYNEQFF
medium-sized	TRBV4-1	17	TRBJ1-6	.	TGCGCCAGCAGCTCACGGCCCCCAGGGCCCGAAAATTCACCCCTCCACTTT	CASSSRPPGPENSPLHF
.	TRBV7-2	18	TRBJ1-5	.	TGTGCCAGCAGTCCCGCGGGCCTGGGAGGGTTGCGCAATCAGCCCCAGCATTTT	CASSPAGLGGLRNQPQHF
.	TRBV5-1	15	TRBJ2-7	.	TGCGCCAGCAGCCGATCGACAACCGAACCCTACGAGCAGTACTTC	CASSRSTTEPYEQYF
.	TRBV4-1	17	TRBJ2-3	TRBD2	TGCGCCAGCAGCCTCCGGACTAGCGGGGGAAGCACAGATACGCAGTATTTT	CASSLRTSGGSTDTQYF